This T cell receptor beta chain was retrieved from a study of PD-L1 blockade in urothelial cancer (dated 2017 in TCRdb). Broadly, across the study: Therapy was started in about 2014 for all patients, and atezolizumab 1,200 mg was administered intravenously every 3 weeks. Some 30 patients had pretreatment blood TCR-seq, some 25 had at least one posttreatment blood collection, and some 25 had tumor TCR-seq. The study, an exploratory multi-omic analysis, examined somatic, immune and clinical correlates of response to PD-L1 blockade with atezolizumab in urothelial cancer. About 90% of the roughly 29 patients were males with bladder-origin urothelial cancer, and 18 of 29 reported a prior smoking history. Durable clinical benefit was defined as progression-free survival longer than 6 months, and TCR features were also tested against progression-free and overall survival. Blood samples were analyzed 3 weeks after the start of treatment (second dose) and 6 weeks after the start of treatment. In the same patients, whole exome sequencing and RNA sequencing of pretreatment tumors were performed in addition to TCR sequencing. Patients had an ECOG performance status of 0 or 1 and had received between 0 and 3 prior chemotherapy regimens. Pretreatment tumor samples, along with matched peripheral blood serially collected before and after atezolizumab treatment, were subjected to TCR sequencing. Durable clinical benefit was achieved by nine patients and was not achieved by 20 patients. A median of roughly 140,000 T cells and around 81,000 unique TCRs was obtained from blood samples, and a median clonality of 0.080 was observed.

The CDR3 spans 14 residues, from the cysteine through the phenylalanine. The only DNA kept is the CDR3, 42 bases in frame from the first base. For CDR1 and CDR2, the germline V gene (reference sequence) lists SEHNR and FQNEAQ. V loses 5 bases at its end and J loses 5 bases; junction bases beyond the gene matches: 3. As to this clone: The antigen it binds to is not known. Base qualities are not at hand, and no much larger clone is one base apart.

To estimate absolute template abundance from read counts, synthetic TCR analog templates were spiked into each PCR. The immunoSEQ assay used bias-controlled V and J gene primers to amplify TCRbeta CDR3 regions from genomic DNA. Rearranged TCRbeta segments were sequenced at approximately 20X coverage. Regarding the original processing steps: Clustering was used to correct sequencing errors, and CDR3s were annotated against IMGT to assign V, D and J genes. Only productive TCRbeta rearrangements were used in downstream analyses, excluding out-of-frame or stop-codon sequences. Clonality was computed as one minus Shannon entropy normalized by the log of the number of unique productive sequences. Clones differing between time points or between blood and tumor were identified by Fisher's exact test with Benjamini-Hochberg correction at adjusted p below 0.01. The table was pulled from immuneACCESS by TCRdb, which kept in-frame rearrangements only. Such tables lose some clones; where checked, under half of the loss comes from unresolved V genes, and the rest has no known cause. V, J and clone size are taken as reported in that table, and D and trimming were inferred from the DNA itself. The sample table holds 130,000 or so clones, of which 65% to 85% were seen once. The ten biggest clones cover about 2.9% of the sample.

Taken with the paper, the label for time point translates to: pretreatment peripheral blood. A total of some 30 patients with locally advanced or metastatic urothelial carcinoma, treated at Memorial Sloan Kettering on a trial protocol, made up the cohort. Peripheral blood mononuclear cells were collected pretreatment and during treatment, with between 1 and 8 total time points obtained per patient. The Qiagen DNeasy Blood extraction kit was used to purify genomic DNA from total PBMCs and tumor samples. Collected pretreatment and during treatment, PBMCs were isolated and stored as previously described. Findings and caveats that apply to the study as a whole: Patients with durable benefit showed greater expansion of tumor-associated TCR clones in peripheral blood 3 weeks after starting treatment (n ≈ 23, p = 0.022). A pretreatment peripheral blood TCR clonality below the median was linked to improved progression-free and overall survival. Small sample size (n ≈ 29) and many exploratory analyses mean the results are intended to be hypothesis-generating.

Sample: PBMCs, taken around atezolizumab (anti-PD-L1) treatment. The sequence links TRBV7-9 to TRBJ1-6; TRBD1 agrees with 7 junctional bases. This TCR came from a man aged 50-59 years with urothelial cancer. The CDR3 in this case is CASSRGQNNSPLHF. The sequenced DNA: TGTGCCAGCAGCCGGGGACAGAATAATTCACCCCTCCACTTT.